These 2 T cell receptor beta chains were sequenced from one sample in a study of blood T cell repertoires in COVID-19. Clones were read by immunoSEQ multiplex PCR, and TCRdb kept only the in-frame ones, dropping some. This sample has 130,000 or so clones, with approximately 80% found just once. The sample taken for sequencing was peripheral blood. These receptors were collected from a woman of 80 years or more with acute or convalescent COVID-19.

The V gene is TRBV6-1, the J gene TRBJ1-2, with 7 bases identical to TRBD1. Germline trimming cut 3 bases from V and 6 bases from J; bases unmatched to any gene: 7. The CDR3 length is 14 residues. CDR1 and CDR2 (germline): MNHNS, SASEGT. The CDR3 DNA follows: TGTGCCAGCAGTGACCCAACAGGGGCGCATGGCTACACCTTC. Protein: CASSDPTGAHGYTF.

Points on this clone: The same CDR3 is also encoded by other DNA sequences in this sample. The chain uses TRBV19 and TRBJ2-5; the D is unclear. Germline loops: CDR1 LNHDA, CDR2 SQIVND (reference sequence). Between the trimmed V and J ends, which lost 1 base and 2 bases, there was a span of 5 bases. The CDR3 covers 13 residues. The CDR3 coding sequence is TGTGCCAGTAGTATAGCCCTACAAGAGACCCAGTACTTC. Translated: CASSIALQETQYF. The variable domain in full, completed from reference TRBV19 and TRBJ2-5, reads DGGITQSPKYLFRKEGQNVTLSCEQNLNHDAMYWYRQDPGQGLRLIYYSQIVNDFQKGDIAEGYSVSREKKESFPLTVTSAQKNPTAFYLCASSIALQETQYFGPGTRLLVL.